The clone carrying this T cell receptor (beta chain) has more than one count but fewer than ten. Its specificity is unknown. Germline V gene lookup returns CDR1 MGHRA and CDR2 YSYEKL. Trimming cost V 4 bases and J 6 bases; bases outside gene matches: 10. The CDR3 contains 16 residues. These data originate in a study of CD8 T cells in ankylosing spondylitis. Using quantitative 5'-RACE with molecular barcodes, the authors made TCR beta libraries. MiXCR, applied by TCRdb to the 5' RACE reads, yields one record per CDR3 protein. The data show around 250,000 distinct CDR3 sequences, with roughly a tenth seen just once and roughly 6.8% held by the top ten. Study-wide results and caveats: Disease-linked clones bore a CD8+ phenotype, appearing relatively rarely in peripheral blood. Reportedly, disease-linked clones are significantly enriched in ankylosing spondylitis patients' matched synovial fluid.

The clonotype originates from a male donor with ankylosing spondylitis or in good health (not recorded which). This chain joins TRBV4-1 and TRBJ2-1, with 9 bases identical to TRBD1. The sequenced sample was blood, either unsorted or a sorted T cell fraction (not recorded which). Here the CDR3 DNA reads TGCGCCAGCAGCCGGAGCTGGGACAGGGTCCTCAATGAGCAGTTCTTC. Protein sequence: CASSRSWDRVLNEQFF.